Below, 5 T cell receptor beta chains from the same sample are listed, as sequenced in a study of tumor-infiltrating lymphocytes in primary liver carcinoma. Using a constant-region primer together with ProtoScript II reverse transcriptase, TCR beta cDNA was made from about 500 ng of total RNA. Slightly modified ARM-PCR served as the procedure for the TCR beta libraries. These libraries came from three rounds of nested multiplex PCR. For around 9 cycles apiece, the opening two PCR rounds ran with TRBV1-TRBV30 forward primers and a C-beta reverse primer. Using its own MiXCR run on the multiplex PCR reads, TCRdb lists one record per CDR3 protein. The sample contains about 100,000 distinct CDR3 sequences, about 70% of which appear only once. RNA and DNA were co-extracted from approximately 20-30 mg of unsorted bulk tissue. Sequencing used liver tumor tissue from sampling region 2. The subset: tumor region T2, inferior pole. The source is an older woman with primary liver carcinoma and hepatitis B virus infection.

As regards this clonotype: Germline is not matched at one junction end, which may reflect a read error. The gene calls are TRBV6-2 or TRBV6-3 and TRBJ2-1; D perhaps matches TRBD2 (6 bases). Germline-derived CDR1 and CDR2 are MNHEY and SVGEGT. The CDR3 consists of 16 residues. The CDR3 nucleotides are TGTGCCACCTTTCCTAGGAGGGGAGACTCCTACAATGAGAAGTTCTTC. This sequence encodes CATFPRRGDSYNEKFF.

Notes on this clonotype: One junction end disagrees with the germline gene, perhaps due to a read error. The CDR3 spells CVISALAGTNIGELFF. CDR3 nucleotide sequence: TGTGTCATCAGCGCTCTAGCGGGAACGAACATCGGGGAGCTGTTTTTT. The chain recombines TRBV10-3 with TRBJ2-2; 9 nucleotides agree with TRBD2. CDR1 ENHRY and CDR2 SYGVKD come from the germline V gene. The CDR3 extends over 16 amino acids.

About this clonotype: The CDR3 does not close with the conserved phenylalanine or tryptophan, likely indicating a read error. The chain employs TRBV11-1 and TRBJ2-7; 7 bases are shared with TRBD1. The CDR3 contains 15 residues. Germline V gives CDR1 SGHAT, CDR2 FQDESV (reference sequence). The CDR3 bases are TGTGCCAGTAGCTACCAACAGGGGCCGTCCTACGAGCAGTACTTA. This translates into CASSYQQGPSYEQYL.

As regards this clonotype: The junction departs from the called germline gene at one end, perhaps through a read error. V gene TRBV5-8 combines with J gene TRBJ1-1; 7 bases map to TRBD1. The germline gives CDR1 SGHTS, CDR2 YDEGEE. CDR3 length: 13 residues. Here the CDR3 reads CDSSRTGNTEAYF. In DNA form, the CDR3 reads TGTGACAGCAGCCGGACAGGAAACACTGAAGCTTACTTT.

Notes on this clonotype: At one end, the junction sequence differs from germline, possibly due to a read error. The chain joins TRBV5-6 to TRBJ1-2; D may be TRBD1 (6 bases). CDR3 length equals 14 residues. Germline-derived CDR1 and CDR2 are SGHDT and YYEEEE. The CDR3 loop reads CARSLFGQSYGYTF. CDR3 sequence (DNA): TGTGCCAGGAGCTTGTTCGGACAGAGTTATGGCTACACCTTC.